Each of the 5 T cell receptor beta chains below was sequenced from the same sample in a study of beta chain features in type 1 diabetes (dated by TCRdb to the late 2010s). Libraries were built with the immunoSEQ multiplex PCR assay. The entire amount of isolated RNA was reverse transcribed using the High Capacity cDNA Reverse Transcription Kit, so the sequenced TCRB transcripts were expressed ones. Held by TCRdb, this immuneACCESS table contains in-frame sequences only and omits some clones. Under half of the omission traces to an unresolved V gene where checked; the cause of the rest is unknown. A total of approximately 240,000 clones appear in this sample, around 16% of them only once. The leading ten clones occupy approximately 0.086% of the sample. Points the paper makes about the study in general: Type 1 diabetes patients showed a moderate but significant shortening of TCRB CDR3 length in all four CD4+ subsets.

The antigens of these receptors remain unknown. Sequencing was carried out using naive CD4+ T cells from blood. According to the study, the label for this sample's cell subset or site signals: true naive CD4+ T cells. The receptors here all came from a man aged 30 to 45 with type 1 diabetes.

This chain links TRBV27 with TRBJ2-7; D gene unclear. This CDR3 has 13 amino acids. V was pared by 2 bases and J by 2 bases, with 7 bases between. Germline-derived CDR1 and CDR2 are MNHEY and SMNVEV (reference sequence). Here the CDR3 reads CASSLLGTYEQYF. In nucleotides, the CDR3 is TGTGCCAGCAGTTTACTGGGAACCTACGAGCAGTACTTC.

The J gene is TRBJ2-5, the V gene TRBV4-1; D is tentatively TRBD1 or TRBD2 (5 bases each). Trimming shortened V by 0 bases and J by 13 bases, and 18 bases separated the two germline ends. The germline V gene has CDR1 MGHRA and CDR2 YSYEKL. The CDR3 has 14 residues. The CDR3 region is CASSQDSRRDPGYF. In DNA form, the CDR3 reads TGCGCCAGCAGCCAAGATTCACGCAGGGACCCTGGGTACTTC.

This clone showed up just a few times. The same CDR3 can be traced to other DNA sequences in this sample. This chain connects TRBV30 to TRBJ2-3; no clear D. The CDR3 covers 12 residues. Trimming took off 3 bases at V and 3 bases at J, with 7 bases between the two ends. Germline CDR1 is GTSNPN and CDR2 is SVGIG (reference sequence). The DNA for the CDR3 is TGTGCCTGGAGCCCCGGGACAGATACGCAGTATTTT. As protein: CAWSPGTDTQYF.

This clone was seen a handful of times. The chain has TRBV2 and TRBJ2-1, with a possible D match to TRBD1 (5 bases). CDR3 size: 12 residues. V gave up 6 bases and J gave up 8 bases, with 11 bases separating them. Germline lookup yields CDR1 SNHLY and CDR2 FYNNEI. CDR3 DNA sequence: TGTGCCAGCAGGACCGACAGTCATGAGCAGTTCTTC. Its protein product is CASRTDSHEQFF. Variable domain in full (rest from reference TRBV2 and TRBJ2-1): EPEVTQTPSHQVTQMGQEVILRCVPISNHLYFYWYRQILGQKVEFLVSFYNNEISEKSEIFDDQFSVERPDGSNFTLKIRSTKLEDSAMYFCASRTDSHEQFFGPGTRLTVL.

This clone was detected only a few times. The rearrangement links TRBV28 to TRBJ2-1, with TRBD1 matching over 7 bases. This CDR3 contains 15 residues. Trimming removed 4 bases from V and 6 bases from J; junction bases left unmatched: 9. Germline CDR1 MDHEN, CDR2 SYDVKM. The CDR3 loop is CASSSEQGSSNEQFF. The CDR3 DNA follows: TGTGCCAGCAGTTCAGAACAGGGGAGTTCCAATGAGCAGTTCTTC.